Listed here are 5 T cell receptor beta chains from one sample, sequenced in a study of blood T cell repertoires in COVID-19. Produced via immunoSEQ multiplex PCR; TCRdb's table is partial and in-frame only. The repertoire has under 150,000 clones, approximately 84% of them found once; the top ten carry about a sixth. Material for sequencing was peripheral blood. These receptors were obtained from a woman aged 45-65 years who had recovered from COVID-19.

The chain has TRBV18 and TRBJ1-1, with D hard to call. Trimming removed 3 bases at V and 6 bases at J, with 20 bases between. The CDR3 is 16 residues long. The V gene's germline CDR1 is KGHSH and CDR2 LQKENI. The CDR3 loop reads CASSPTQFLQRAEAFF. CDR3 nucleotides: TGTGCCAGCTCACCCACACAGTTCCTCCAACGCGCTGAAGCTTTCTTT.

This chain joins TRBV15 and TRBJ1-1, with D perhaps TRBD1 (6 bases). Per germline, CDR1 LNHNV and CDR2 YYDKDF (reference sequence). Trimming removed 5 bases at V and 5 bases at J, with 15 bases between. CDR3 length: 14 amino acids. This chain's CDR3 is CATSPRQVGTEAFF. The CDR3 bases are TGTGCCACCAGCCCTCGACAGGTAGGAACTGAAGCTTTCTTT.

The chain has TRBV6-5 and TRBJ2-3; D perhaps matches TRBD2 (6 bases). The germline gives CDR1 MNHEY, CDR2 SVGAGI. The CDR3 totals 13 residues. V lost 7 bases and J 4 bases, leaving 12 bases between the germline ends. The CDR3 protein is CASTPTSPDTQYF. CDR3 coding DNA: TGTGCCAGCACTCCCACTAGCCCAGATACGCAGTATTTT.

The chain couples TRBV6-5 to TRBJ1-6; 8 positions agree with TRBD1. CDR1 MNHEY and CDR2 SVGAGI come from the germline V gene. The trim removed 2 bases at V and 10 bases at J, leaving 10 bases unmatched. The CDR3 has 16 amino acids. CDR3 DNA: TGTGCCAGCAGTTACCGATCGGACAGGGTGGACTCACCCCTCCACTTT. Translation: CASSYRSDRVDSPLHF.

The chain couples TRBV7-8 to TRBJ2-5, with 7 bases matching TRBD1. Germline assignment: CDR1 SGHVS and CDR2 FQNEAQ. The CDR3 covers 14 residues. V was clipped by 2 bases and J by 1 base; unmatched bases: 1. CDR3 protein: CASSLRDSQETQYF. In DNA, the CDR3 is TGTGCCAGCAGCTTACGGGACAGCCAAGAGACCCAGTACTTC.